This T cell receptor beta chain was documented in a study of cytomegalovirus exposure and HLA in healthy donors. Study-level findings and limits: Accurate HLA-A and HLA-B prediction from TCR beta sequences was reported for most subjects.

The PCR had 60 Vbeta and 13 Jbeta primers. The method was immunoSEQ multiplex PCR; TCRdb's version includes in-frame clones alone and lacks a portion of them. The sample carries roughly 90,000 clones, roughly 77% recorded once. A remark on this clone: What it binds is not known.

This CDR3 has 13 residues. Between the trimmed V and J ends, which lost 2 bases and 10 bases, there was a span of 12 bases. The germline CDR1 and CDR2 sequences are LNHDA and SQIVND (reference sequence). Sequencing was done on a sample of PBMCs. This chain links TRBV19 with TRBJ2-1; perhaps TRBD2 as D (6 bases). This TCR was recovered from a man aged 25 to 40 in good health and CMV-seronegative. This CDR3 is CASSIPVLAEQFF. The CDR3 DNA follows: TGTGCCAGTAGTATACCGGTCCTAGCGGAGCAGTTCTTC. The whole variable domain, remainder taken from reference TRBV19 and TRBJ2-1, is DGGITQSPKYLFRKEGQNVTLSCEQNLNHDAMYWYRQDPGQGLRLIYYSQIVNDFQKGDIAEGYSVSREKKESFPLTVTSAQKNPTAFYLCASSIPVLAEQFFGPGTRLTVL.